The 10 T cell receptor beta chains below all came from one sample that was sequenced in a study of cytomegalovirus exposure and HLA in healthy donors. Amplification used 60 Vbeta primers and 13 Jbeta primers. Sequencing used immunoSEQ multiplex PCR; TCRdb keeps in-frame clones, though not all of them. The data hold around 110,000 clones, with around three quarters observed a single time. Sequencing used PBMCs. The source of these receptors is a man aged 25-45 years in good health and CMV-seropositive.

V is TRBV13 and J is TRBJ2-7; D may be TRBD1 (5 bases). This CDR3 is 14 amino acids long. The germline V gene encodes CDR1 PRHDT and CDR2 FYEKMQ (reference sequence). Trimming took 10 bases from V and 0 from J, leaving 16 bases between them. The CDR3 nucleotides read TGTGCCACCTCTTGGGGCCTGAGCTCCTACGAGCAGTACTTC. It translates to CATSWGLSSYEQYF.

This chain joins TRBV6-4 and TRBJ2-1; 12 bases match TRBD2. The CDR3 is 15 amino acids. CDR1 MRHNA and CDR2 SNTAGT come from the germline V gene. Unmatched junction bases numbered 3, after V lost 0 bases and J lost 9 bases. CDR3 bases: TGTGCCAGCAGTGACTCCCTAGCGGGAGGGGGTGAGCAGTTCTTC. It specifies CASSDSLAGGGEQFF.

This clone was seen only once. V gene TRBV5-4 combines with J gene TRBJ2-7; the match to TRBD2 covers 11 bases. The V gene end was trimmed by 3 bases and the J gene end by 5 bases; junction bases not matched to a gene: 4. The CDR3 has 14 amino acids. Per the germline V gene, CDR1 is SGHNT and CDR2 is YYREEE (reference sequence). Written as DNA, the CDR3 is TGTGCCAGCAGCTCGGTACTAGCGGGGGACGAGCAGTACTTC. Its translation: CASSSVLAGDEQYF.

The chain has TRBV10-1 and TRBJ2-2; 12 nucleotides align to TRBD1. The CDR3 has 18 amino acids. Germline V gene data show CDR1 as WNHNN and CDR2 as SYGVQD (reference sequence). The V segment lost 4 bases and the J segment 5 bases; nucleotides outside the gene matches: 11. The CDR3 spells CASSVPGDRGRGTGELFF. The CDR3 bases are TGCGCCAGCAGTGTGCCCGGGGACAGGGGGCGGGGTACCGGGGAGCTGTTTTTT.

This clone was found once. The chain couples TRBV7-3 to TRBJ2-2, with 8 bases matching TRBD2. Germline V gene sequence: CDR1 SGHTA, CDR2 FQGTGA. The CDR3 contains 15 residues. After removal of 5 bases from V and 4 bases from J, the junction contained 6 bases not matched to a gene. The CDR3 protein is CASSPGAGATGELFF. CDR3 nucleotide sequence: TGTGCCAGCAGCCCGGGAGCGGGAGCCACCGGGGAGCTGTTTTTT. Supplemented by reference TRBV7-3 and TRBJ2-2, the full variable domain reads GAGVSQTPSNKVTEKGKYVELRCDPISGHTALYWYRQSLGQGPEFLIYFQGTGAADDSGLPNDRFFAVRPEGSVSTLKIQRTERGDSAVYLCASSPGAGATGELFFGEGSRLTVL.

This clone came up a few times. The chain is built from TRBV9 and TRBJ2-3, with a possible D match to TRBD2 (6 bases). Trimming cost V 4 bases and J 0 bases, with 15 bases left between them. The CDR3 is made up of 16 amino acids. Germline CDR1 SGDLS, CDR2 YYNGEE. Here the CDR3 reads CASSILAQTSTDTQYF. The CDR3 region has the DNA TGTGCCAGCAGCATACTAGCCCAGACTAGCACAGATACGCAGTATTTT.

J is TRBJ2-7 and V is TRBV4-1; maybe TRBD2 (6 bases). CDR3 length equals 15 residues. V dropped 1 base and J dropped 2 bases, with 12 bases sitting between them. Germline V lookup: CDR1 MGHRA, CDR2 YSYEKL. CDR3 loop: CASSQVVAVTYEQYF. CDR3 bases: TGCGCCAGCAGCCAAGTCGTAGCGGTTACCTACGAGCAGTACTTC.

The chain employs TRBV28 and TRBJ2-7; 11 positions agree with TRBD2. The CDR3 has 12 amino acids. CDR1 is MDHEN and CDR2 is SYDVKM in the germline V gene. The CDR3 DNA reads TGTGTCACTAGCGGGGGCTCCTACGAGCAGTACTTC. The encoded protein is CVTSGGSYEQYF. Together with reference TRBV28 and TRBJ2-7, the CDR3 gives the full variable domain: DVKVTQSSRYLVKRTGEKVFLECVQDMDHENMFWYRQDPGLGLRLIYFSYDVKMKEKGDIPEGYSVSREKKERFSLILESASTNQTSMYLCVTSGGSYEQYFGPGTRLTVT.

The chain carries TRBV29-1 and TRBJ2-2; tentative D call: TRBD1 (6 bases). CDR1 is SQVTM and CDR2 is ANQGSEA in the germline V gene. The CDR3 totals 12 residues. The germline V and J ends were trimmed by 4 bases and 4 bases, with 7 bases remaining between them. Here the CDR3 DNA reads TGCAGCGTTGCAGGGGCCACCGGGGAGCTGTTTTTT. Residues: CSVAGATGELFF.

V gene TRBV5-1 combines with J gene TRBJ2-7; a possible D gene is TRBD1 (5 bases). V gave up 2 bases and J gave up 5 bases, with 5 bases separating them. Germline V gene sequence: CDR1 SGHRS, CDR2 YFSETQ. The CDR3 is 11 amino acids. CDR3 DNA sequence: TGCGCCAGCAGCTTAGGGGACGAGCAGTACTTC. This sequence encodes CASSLGDEQYF.